This T cell receptor (beta chain) originates from a study of T cell repertoires in cytomegalovirus infection. Study context: The authors relied on CMV epitopes, both recently identified HLA-C-restricted and well-studied HLA-B-restricted. From public TCR beta signatures came an indication of both CMV infection and matching HLA type. Study-wide results and caveats: Of the TCR beta families, the public ones yielded a cumulative frequency that identified carriers of CMV plus the relevant HLA. Within the response measured ex vivo, HLA-C-restricted CMV-specific TCR beta clonotypes were dominant.

Trimming removed 1 base at V and 8 bases at J, with 9 bases between. CDR1 is SGHAT, CDR2 FQNNGV, per germline. The CDR3 totals 13 residues. A note on this clonotype: Its target is unknown.

Via MiXCR, TCRdb re-called the reads, giving one row per CDR3 protein. The data contain under 300,000 distinct CDR3 sequences, 22% of them singletons. The chain combines TRBV11-2 with TRBJ2-1; no definite D call. The receptor was isolated from a human donor in good health (CMV status not recorded). Some clones in this sample may be carry-over from other donors' samples. This specimen was cultured PBMCs, taken from culture after CMV antigen stimulation. CDR3 in amino acids: CASSLGLFDEQFF. The CDR3 nucleotides are TGTGCCAGCAGCTTAGGCTTGTTCGATGAGCAGTTCTTC.